The 21 T cell receptor beta chains below come from one sample, sequenced in a study of identifying expanded T cells in peripheral blood. Repertoires were generated with immunoSEQ multiplex PCR, while TCRdb's copy carries only in-frame clones and drops some. Of roughly 100,000 clones in the sample, 88% were seen once. The material sequenced was blood. Source of these receptors: a person between 18 and 75 years old in good health.

This rearrangement joins TRBV11-2 to TRBJ2-1; 12 bases align to TRBD1. This CDR3 contains 15 residues. The V gene's germline CDR1 is SGHAT and CDR2 FQNNGV. V lost 4 bases, J lost 9 bases, and 7 bases stayed unmatched. The CDR3 sequence is CASSSTGTGGTEQFF. CDR3 nucleotides: TGTGCCAGCAGCTCTACCGGGACAGGGGGCACTGAGCAGTTCTTC.

The chain has TRBV5-1 and TRBJ1-1, with unresolved D. The CDR3 spans 15 residues. CDR1 is SGHRS, CDR2 YFSETQ, per germline. The V end lost 0 bases, the J end lost 2 bases, and 11 bases lay between the germline ends. The CDR3 DNA sequence: TGCGCCAGCAGCTTGGGTCGGTTTACAAACACTGAAGCTTTCTTT. Translation: CASSLGRFTNTEAFF.

The chain uses TRBV7-3 and TRBJ2-3; 13 nucleotides line up with TRBD2. CDR1 and CDR2 (germline): SGHTA, FQGTGA. There are 16 residues in the CDR3. With V trimmed by 5 bases and J by 4 bases, 6 bases remained unmatched. The DNA for the CDR3 is TGTGCCAGCAGCCCCGGACTAGCGGGAGTCGCAGATACGCAGTATTTT. Amino acid sequence: CASSPGLAGVADTQYF.

The chain couples TRBV6-6 to TRBJ1-1; a possible D gene is TRBD1 (6 bases). The CDR3 has 15 residues. The V gene lost 2 bases and the J gene lost 4 bases, with 14 bases spanning the gap. Germline V gene sequence: CDR1 MNHNY, CDR2 SVGAGI (reference sequence). CDR3: CASSYRAGAFTEAFF. The CDR3 DNA sequence: TGTGCCAGCAGTTACCGGGCGGGGGCTTTCACTGAAGCTTTCTTT.

The chain links TRBV2 to TRBJ2-7; D is ambiguous. V dropped 8 bases and J dropped 3 bases, with 14 bases sitting between them. The CDR3 length is 13 residues. Germline V gives CDR1 SNHLY, CDR2 FYNNEI. Here the CDR3 reads CASSFNMGYEQYF. The DNA for the CDR3 is TGTGCCAGCTCGTTTAACATGGGCTACGAGCAGTACTTC.

The genes are TRBV7-3 and TRBJ1-1, with D unclear. The CDR3 is made up of 17 amino acids. V lost 1 base and J lost 1, with 16 bases in between. CDR1 is SGHTA and CDR2 is FQGTGA in the germline V gene. The CDR3 bases are TGTGCCAGCAGCTTAAGACCCTCCGTAAACCGGAACACTGAAGCTTTCTTT. Translated: CASSLRPSVNRNTEAFF.

The rearrangement links TRBV7-6 to TRBJ2-3, with TRBD2 matching over 10 bases. CDR3 length: 16 residues. Per germline, CDR1 SGHVS and CDR2 FNYEAQ. With 5 bases clipped from V and 2 bases from J, the junction kept 7 bases outside the gene matches. The DNA for the CDR3 is TGTGCCAGCAGCCTGTGGACTAGCGGCTCCACAGATACGCAGTATTTT. Its protein is CASSLWTSGSTDTQYF. Using reference TRBV7-6 and TRBJ2-3 for the parts outside the CDR3, the full variable domain is GAGVSQSPRYKVTKRGQDVALRCDPISGHVSLYWYRQALGQGPEFLTYFNYEAQQDKSGLPNDRFSAERPEGSISTLTIQRTEQRDSAMYRCASSLWTSGSTDTQYFGPGTRLTVL.

The chain links TRBV2 to TRBJ1-2; D remains unclear. V was pared by 8 bases and J by 3 bases, with 10 bases between. The CDR3 contains 12 residues. Germline-derived CDR1 and CDR2 are SNHLY and FYNNEI. CDR3 nucleotide sequence: TGTGCCAGCCACGGGGAACACTATGGCTACACCTTC. Amino acid sequence: CASHGEHYGYTF. Variable domain in full (rest from reference TRBV2 and TRBJ1-2): EPEVTQTPSHQVTQMGQEVILRCVPISNHLYFYWYRQILGQKVEFLVSFYNNEISEKSEIFDDQFSVERPDGSNFTLKIRSTKLEDSAMYFCASHGEHYGYTFGSGTRLTVV.

This clone was counted once. The chain couples TRBV10-3 to TRBJ2-1; perhaps TRBD2 as D (5 bases). Germline values: CDR1 ENHRY, CDR2 SYGVKD. V shed 3 bases and J shed 0 bases, with 12 bases lying between them. The CDR3 length is 16 residues. CDR3 region: CAISDRTGSSYNEQFF. In DNA form, the CDR3 reads TGTGCCATCAGTGACCGGACGGGAAGCTCCTACAATGAGCAGTTCTTC.

The rearrangement uses TRBV5-1 and TRBJ2-1; 7 bases are shared with TRBD2. The germline CDR1 and CDR2 sequences are SGHRS and YFSETQ. V shed 1 base and J 0 bases; nucleotides not matched to a gene: 10. This CDR3 region has 18 residues. This chain's CDR3 is CASSLTPASGSSYNEQFF. CDR3 nucleotides: TGCGCCAGCAGCTTGACACCGGCTAGCGGAAGCTCCTACAATGAGCAGTTCTTC.

This chain links TRBV12-5 with TRBJ1-2; D unresolved. The length of the CDR3 is 13 residues. The V gene's germline CDR1 is LGHNT and CDR2 FRNRAP. V lost 2 bases to trimming and J lost 8 bases, with 12 bases between them. CDR3 nucleotide sequence: TGTGCTAGTGGTTTGACCCCACACGGGGGCTACACCTTC. Protein product: CASGLTPHGGYTF. Based on the CDR3 plus reference TRBV12-5 and TRBJ1-2, the full variable domain is DARVTQTPRHKVTEMGQEVTMRCQPILGHNTVFWYRQTMMQGLELLAYFRNRAPLDDSGMPKDRFSAEMPDATLATLKIQPSEPRDSAVYFCASGLTPHGGYTFGSGTRLTVV.

V and J are TRBV6-5 and TRBJ1-1, with 7 bases fitting TRBD1. The CDR3 covers 14 residues. Trimming at V came to 6 bases and at J to 1 base, leaving 5 bases not matched to a gene. Germline V CDR1 and CDR2: MNHEY, SVGAGI. The CDR3 nucleotides read TGTGCCAGCAGATTACAGGGGAGGAACACTGAAGCTTTCTTT. It encodes CASRLQGRNTEAFF.

This clone appeared once. The rearrangement links TRBV5-1 to TRBJ2-1; D perhaps matches TRBD2 (5 bases). The CDR3 is 13 residues long. Germline lookup yields CDR1 SGHRS and CDR2 YFSETQ. V lost 7 bases and J lost 0, with 8 bases in between. The CDR3 DNA sequence: TGCGCCAGCGGAGCGGACTCCTACAATGAGCAGTTCTTC. This encodes CASGADSYNEQFF.

This rearrangement joins TRBV6-4 to TRBJ2-3; 7 positions agree with TRBD2. The CDR3 is made up of 16 amino acids. Germline CDR1 is MRHNA and CDR2 is SNTAGT. With 4 bases clipped from V and 2 bases from J, the junction kept 9 bases outside the gene matches. For the CDR3, the DNA is TGTGCCAGCAGTGCCGGTGCGGGAGTCGTCACAGATACGCAGTATTTT. As protein: CASSAGAGVVTDTQYF.

Of note for this clone: Other DNA sequences of this sample code for an identical CDR3. The genes are TRBV6-5 and TRBJ2-3; 10 nucleotides match TRBD1. Germline CDR1 MNHEY, CDR2 SVGAGI. The CDR3 runs 13 residues. The J segment lost 3 bases and the V segment lost 6 bases, leaving 0 bases of the junction unmatched. The CDR3 DNA sequence: TGTGCCAGCAGGGGACAGGGGACAGATACGCAGTATTTT. Encoded protein: CASRGQGTDTQYF.

This clone showed up just once. The chain is built from TRBV11-2 and TRBJ2-1; D gene ambiguous. The V end was cut by 6 bases, the J end by 0 bases, with 12 bases between. This CDR3 region has 15 residues. Germline CDR1 SGHAT, CDR2 FQNNGV. The CDR3 loop is CASRWQLSSYNEQFF. CDR3 nucleotide sequence: TGTGCCAGCAGGTGGCAGCTGAGCTCCTACAATGAGCAGTTCTTC.

This clone showed up just a few times. The J gene is TRBJ1-4, the V gene TRBV19; no clear D. The CDR3 totals 13 residues. Trimming stripped 9 bases from V and 8 bases from J, with 16 bases between. CDR1 and CDR2 (germline): LNHDA, SQIVND (reference sequence). The CDR3 spells CASTRRGREKLFF. The CDR3 nucleotides read TGTGCCAGCACCCGACGAGGGAGGGAAAAACTGTTTTTT.

This clone has more than one count but fewer than ten. The chain uses TRBV4-2 and TRBJ1-2, with TRBD1 identical over 9 bases. The CDR3 spans 14 residues. Losses at the gene ends were 1 base for V and 3 bases for J; bases not matched to a gene: 0. Germline-derived CDR1 and CDR2 are LGHNA and YNFKEQ. The DNA of the CDR3 is TGTGCCAGCAGCCAAGGGGACAGGGACTATGGCTACACCTTC. This encodes CASSQGDRDYGYTF.

This clone showed up just once. The chain uses TRBV11-2 and TRBJ2-1; D not resolved. V was pared by 5 bases and J by 8 bases, with 13 bases between. The germline V gene has CDR1 SGHAT and CDR2 FQNNGV. This CDR3 has 13 amino acids. CDR3 amino acids: CASSPRPTDEQFF. The CDR3 region has the DNA TGTGCCAGCAGCCCCCGACCCACCGATGAGCAGTTCTTC.

The V call is TRBV7-9, the J call TRBJ2-5; TRBD1 or TRBD2 may be the D gene (5 bases each). The CDR3 runs 15 residues. The germline V gene encodes CDR1 SEHNR and CDR2 FQNEAQ (reference sequence). V was clipped by 1 base and J by 5 bases, with 14 bases between them. This chain's CDR3 is CASSLGDRVRETQYF. The DNA of the CDR3 is TGTGCCAGCAGCTTAGGGGACCGCGTACGGGAGACCCAGTACTTC.

V gene TRBV11-3 combines with J gene TRBJ2-2, with a tentative D call TRBD1 (6 bases). The CDR3 is 11 amino acids. The germline V gene encodes CDR1 SGHNT and CDR2 YENEEA. V dropped 7 bases and J dropped 6 bases, with 6 bases sitting between them. DNA for the CDR3: TGTGCCAGCAAGGGGGCCGGGGAGCTGTTTTTT. Amino acid sequence: CASKGAGELFF.